This TCR beta chain appears in the sequencing data of a study of blood T cell repertoires in COVID-19. The method was immunoSEQ multiplex PCR; TCRdb's version includes in-frame clones alone and lacks a portion of them. The repertoire holds about 260,000 clones, 80% to 90% seen once, with around 4.2% in the top ten. Germline lookup yields CDR1 MNHEY and CDR2 SVGAGI. The ends lost 7 bases at V and 12 bases at J; junction bases unmatched: 14. The CDR3 sequence is 14 residues long. The gene calls are TRBV6-5 and TRBJ2-1, with 8 bases lining up with TRBD2. This TCR came from a man aged 55 to 70 with acute or convalescent COVID-19. What was sequenced was peripheral blood. Written as DNA, the CDR3 is TGTGCCAGCAACCACGCGGGTAGCGGGAACGTGCAGTTCTTC. It encodes CASNHAGSGNVQFF.